This is a list of T cell receptor beta chains from one sample in a study of T cell responses to AZD1222 COVID-19 vaccine. The repertoire was sequenced with immunoSEQ multiplex PCR; TCRdb's copy has only in-frame clones and lacks some. The sample comprises some 140,000 clones, approximately 85% of which are singletons, and 7.9% rests with the top ten. The sequenced sample was peripheral blood, obtained 28 days after the second dose of the MenACWY control vaccine. The receptors were gathered from an adult who received the MenACWY meningococcal vaccine as a control. Both conserved end residues are part of each CDR3. A D gene is named only where the DNA matches it firmly. Clone size is stated in some rows and not others, as once, few, many or a class when expanded.

NA	TRBV28	TRBD1	TRBJ1-5	TGTGCCAGCAGTCCGGGACAGGGTTATCAGCCCCAGCATTTT	CASSPGQGYQPQHF
few	TRBV9	TRBD1	TRBJ1-1	TGTGCCAGCAGCCCCCATGGGGGACAGTATACTTTCTTT	CASSPHGGQYTFF
NA	TRBV11-3	NA	TRBJ2-1	TGTGCCAGCAGCTTAGATCCCGCAGGGGAGGACTTTAATGAGCAGTTCTTC	CASSLDPAGEDFNEQFF
NA	TRBV15	NA	TRBJ2-5	TGTGCCACCAGCAGAGTAGGGGCGATCCTCGGGGAGACCCAGTACTTC	CATSRVGAILGETQYF
NA	TRBV9	NA	TRBJ1-1	TGTGCCAGCAGCACAGAAGGGCAGGTCACTGAAGCTTTCTTT	CASSTEGQVTEAFF
NA	TRBV10-2	TRBD1	TRBJ1-4	TGCGCCAGCAGTGAACAGGGGGCATCTGAAAAACTGTTTTTT	CASSEQGASEKLFF
once	TRBV6-5	TRBD2	TRBJ2-7	TGTGCCAGCAGTTTTCCCGGGACTAGCGGGTCCTACGAGCAGTACTTC	CASSFPGTSGSYEQYF
once	TRBV16	NA	TRBJ1-5	TGTGCCAGCAGCCGACAACCTAGGTGGGGCGGATTTCAGCCCCAGCATTTT	CASSRQPRWGGFQPQHF
NA	TRBV18	TRBD1	TRBJ1-4	TGTGCCAGCTCACCACAGGGGGCAGGAACTAATGAAAAACTGTTTTTT	CASSPQGAGTNEKLFF
NA	TRBV6-1	NA	TRBJ1-3	TGTGCCAGCAGCGAAGGGGTGGGAGGAAACACCATATATTTT	CASSEGVGGNTIYF
few	TRBV10-3	TRBD1	TRBJ2-5	TGTGCCATCAGTAAACAGGGGACGGGGGAGACCCAGTACTTC	CAISKQGTGETQYF
few	TRBV28	NA	TRBJ1-1	TGTGCCAGCAGCCTCCATACAGGTAGGGGTAGCGGTGAAGCTTTCTTT	CASSLHTGRGSGEAFF
NA	TRBV27	NA	TRBJ2-3	TGTGCCAGCAGTTTTTACGCCAGCACAGATACGCAGTATTTT	CASSFYASTDTQYF
NA	TRBV5-1	NA	TRBJ1-1	TGCGCCAGCAGAGTAAAGGTGGACACTGAAGCTTTCTTT	CASRVKVDTEAFF
NA	TRBV4-1	TRBD2	TRBJ2-1	TGCGCCAGCAGCCCTGACAGCGGGGGGGTATCCTACAATGAGCAGTTCTTC	CASSPDSGGVSYNEQFF
NA	TRBV25-1	NA	TRBJ2-2	TGTGCCAGCAGTGAAGTAGTGGGTCGAACCGGGGAGCTGTTTTTT	CASSEVVGRTGELFF
NA	TRBV25-1	NA	TRBJ1-2	TGTGCCAGCAGTTTTCGGAACTATGGCTACACCTTC	CASSFRNYGYTF
NA	TRBV20-1	NA	TRBJ2-3	TGCAGTGCTACCAACCTGGATACGCAGTATTTT	CSATNLDTQYF
NA	TRBV10-3	TRBD1	TRBJ1-5	TGTGCCATCAGCGATACAGGGGGCAATCAGCCCCAGCATTTT	CAISDTGGNQPQHF
once	TRBV11-2	NA	TRBJ2-7	TGTGCCAGCAGCTCGCAGAGACAGGGAGGCGACGAGCAGTACTTC	CASSSQRQGGDEQYF
NA	TRBV5-8	TRBD1	TRBJ1-1	TGTGCCAGCAGCTTAAAAGGATTGACAGGGAGAGAAGCTTTCTTT	CASSLKGLTGREAFF
NA	TRBV7-8	TRBD2	TRBJ2-2	TGTGCCAGCAGTGGACTAGCGTCGACCGGGGAGCTGTTTTTT	CASSGLASTGELFF
few	TRBV6-5	NA	TRBJ2-7	TGTGCCAGCAGACCAGGTTTTCTGGGCTACGAGCAGTACTTC	CASRPGFLGYEQYF
NA	TRBV11-1	NA	TRBJ1-6	TGTGCCAGCAGCGGAGGGCTGGGTGATTCACCCCTCCACTTT	CASSGGLGDSPLHF
NA	TRBV9	NA	TRBJ2-3	TGTGCCAGCAGCCCCTCCGTGGGCGCAGCTGGCACAGATACGCAGTATTTT	CASSPSVGAAGTDTQYF
NA	TRBV3-1/TRBV3-2	TRBD1	TRBJ2-7	TGTGCCAGCAGCCGCACGGGACAGGGGGCTCTTAGCGAGCAGTACTTC	CASSRTGQGALSEQYF
NA	TRBV11-2	NA	TRBJ2-2	TGTGCCAGCAGCTTAGGCAGAGCTTCGAACACCGGGGAGCTGTTTTTT	CASSLGRASNTGELFF
NA	TRBV11-1	TRBD2	TRBJ2-1	TGTGCCAGCAGCTTAGTGACTAGCGGGACGGGGGGTGAGCAGTTCTTC	CASSLVTSGTGGEQFF
NA	TRBV5-1	NA	TRBJ1-4	TGCGCCAGCAGGATGACAGGTCCGGGTGAAAAACTGTTTTTT	CASRMTGPGEKLFF
once	TRBV27	NA	TRBJ1-6	TGTGCCAGCAGTAAGCGGGGCATAGGGAGGAACTCCTATAATTCACCCCTCCACTTT	CASSKRGIGRNSYNSPLHF
NA	TRBV12-3/TRBV12-4	TRBD1	TRBJ2-7	TGTGCCAGCCGATGGACAGGGGTTGACGAGCAGTACTTC	CASRWTGVDEQYF
once	TRBV5-6	NA	TRBJ2-1	TGTGCCAGCGGCCGGGACGGAACCTACAATGAGCAGTTCTTC	CASGRDGTYNEQFF
NA	TRBV19	TRBD1	TRBJ2-5	TGTGCCAGTAGTAAGGGACAGGGGGGTCAAGAGACCCAGTACTTC	CASSKGQGGQETQYF
few	TRBV7-6	TRBD1	TRBJ1-6	TGTGCCAGCAGCTTAGCGCAGGGACAGGGACCCCTCCACTTT	CASSLAQGQGPLHF
many	TRBV5-6	NA	TRBJ1-3	TGTGCCAGCAGTCTCTACAGGGAATCAAGAAACACCATATATTTT	CASSLYRESRNTIYF
NA	TRBV29-1	NA	TRBJ2-7	TGCAGCGTTGGAAACAGGCTGGGCTCCTACGAGCAGTACTTC	CSVGNRLGSYEQYF
NA	TRBV6-5	TRBD2	TRBJ2-3	TGTGCCAGCCGGGGACTAGCGACAGATACGCAGTATTTT	CASRGLATDTQYF
NA	TRBV19	TRBD1	TRBJ2-3	TGTGCCAGTGGTGACAGGGGGTCGACAGATACGCAGTATTTT	CASGDRGSTDTQYF
few	TRBV14	NA	TRBJ1-5	TGTGCCAGCAGCCAACGGGGGAACAATCAGCCCCAGCATTTT	CASSQRGNNQPQHF
NA	TRBV7-3	TRBD1	TRBJ1-1	TGTGCCAGCAGCTCACAGGGGGCGAAGGGGAACACTGAAGCTTTCTTT	CASSSQGAKGNTEAFF
NA	TRBV28	TRBD1	TRBJ1-5	TGTGCCAGCAGTATAGGACAGGGCGATCAGCCCCAGCATTTT	CASSIGQGDQPQHF
NA	TRBV5-1	TRBD1	TRBJ2-7	TGCGCCAGCAGCTTCCGAGACAGGGGAAGCGAGCAGTACTTC	CASSFRDRGSEQYF
NA	TRBV18	NA	TRBJ1-5	TGTGCCAGCTCACCACTTAGGGGTACACCGCCCCAGCATTTT	CASSPLRGTPPQHF
NA	TRBV7-2	NA	TRBJ1-2	TGTGCCAGCAGCTTAACATCCGGTACAGGAGTCTATGGCTACACCTTC	CASSLTSGTGVYGYTF
NA	TRBV6-6	NA	TRBJ1-4	TGTGCCAGCAGTGGCAGGGAGGGTAATGAAAAACTGTTTTTT	CASSGREGNEKLFF
NA	TRBV28	TRBD1	TRBJ1-6	TGTGCCAGCAGTTTCCCGACAGGGGATAATTCACCCCTCCACTTT	CASSFPTGDNSPLHF
NA	TRBV28	NA	TRBJ2-7	TGTGCCAGCAGTTTAGTCGAGGGCGAGCAGTACTTC	CASSLVEGEQYF
NA	TRBV3-1/TRBV3-2	NA	TRBJ2-5	TGTGCCAGCAGCCAAGATTTCGGTATCACCTACTTC	CASSQDFGITYF
once	TRBV28	TRBD2	TRBJ2-3	TGTGCCAGCAGCCGACTAGCGGGGGCCACAGATACGCAGTATTTT	CASSRLAGATDTQYF
NA	TRBV19	TRBD2	TRBJ2-4	TGTGCCAGTAGTGCGGGGGGGGAAAACATTCAGTACTTC	CASSAGGENIQYF
NA	TRBV27	NA	TRBJ2-1	TGTGCCAGCAGTGCCGGACAGGAGGGGGACCACAATGAGCAGTTCTTC	CASSAGQEGDHNEQFF
NA	TRBV12-3/TRBV12-4	TRBD2	TRBJ2-5	TGTGCCAGCAGTATAGCGGGAGCAGAGACCCAGTACTTC	CASSIAGAETQYF
NA	TRBV6-5	NA	TRBJ2-2	TGTGCCAGCAGCAACCGTCGGGGGAACACCGGGGAGCTGTTTTTT	CASSNRRGNTGELFF
few	TRBV4-2	NA	TRBJ1-4	TGTGCCAGCAGCCAAGGGGGCAACCGGGGGAATGAAAAACTGTTTTTT	CASSQGGNRGNEKLFF
NA	TRBV9	NA	TRBJ1-3	TGTGCCAGCAGCCTAAGGGACTTTGGAGGAAACACCATATATTTT	CASSLRDFGGNTIYF
NA	TRBV11-2	NA	TRBJ1-5	TGTGCCAGCAGCTTTGGGGCACGGGGTCAGCCCCAGCATTTT	CASSFGARGQPQHF
NA	TRBV19	TRBD1	TRBJ2-7	TGTGCCAGTAGTATGGGGACAGGTGGCTACGAGCAGTACTTC	CASSMGTGGYEQYF
NA	TRBV5-1	NA	TRBJ1-1	TGCGCCAGCAGCTTGGGATACGATAGGAACACTGAAGCTTTCTTT	CASSLGYDRNTEAFF
NA	TRBV5-3	TRBD2	TRBJ2-1	TGTGCCAGAAGCTTGGAGTTAGCGGGAGATGAGCAGTTCTTC	CARSLELAGDEQFF
NA	TRBV4-1	NA	TRBJ2-3	TGCGCCAGCAGCCAAGTTGCCGGCACAGATACGCAGTATTTT	CASSQVAGTDTQYF